The entry below describes one T cell receptor beta chain. Antigen specificity is unknown. This sample is part of a study of cytomegalovirus exposure and HLA in healthy donors. Study-wide findings and caveats: Later examination showed HLA-associated TCR beta chains had greater clonal expansion than equally common others. Among donors in an Asian-associated ancestry cluster, a later analysis reportedly found fewer N-insertions than the roughly 730-donor mean.

The CDR3 covers 14 residues. CDR1 and CDR2 (germline): MNHEY, SVGAGI. Trimming at V came to 5 bases and at J to 8 bases, leaving 5 bases not matched to a gene. The study ran its PCR with 60 Vbeta and 13 Jbeta primers. Profiling relied on immunoSEQ multiplex PCR, and the TCRdb table lists in-frame clones only, not all of them. The sample carries 150,000 or so clones, 70% to 90% recorded once. V and J are TRBV6-5 and TRBJ1-6; 8 nucleotides align to TRBD1. Input material: PBMCs. The sequence was collected from a man younger than 30 in good health and CMV-seropositive. The CDR3 DNA sequence: TGTGCCAGCAGTAGAACGACAGGGGATTCACCCCTCCACTTT. This sequence encodes CASSRTTGDSPLHF.